The present entry profiles one T cell receptor beta chain with its context. V was clipped by 0 bases and J by 4 bases, with 4 bases between them. Germline CDR1 is MGHDK and CDR2 is SYGVNS. The CDR3 covers 12 residues. Repertoires were generated with immunoSEQ multiplex PCR, while TCRdb's copy carries only in-frame clones and drops some. The table shows around 2.5 million clones, with 93% occurring only once. The entry originates in a study of shared clonotypes between healthy human individuals. The origin of this receptor is a man younger than 30 in good health. Some clones in this sample may be carry-over from other donors' samples. The rearrangement joins TRBV25-1 to TRBJ2-7, with D unclear. The specimen was naive CD4+ T cells from PBMCs. The subset was: CD45RA+ positively selected. The CDR3 DNA is TGTGCCAGCAGTGAATATGGGTACGAGCAGTACTTC. It codes for CASSEYGYEQYF.